Listed below are T cell receptor beta chains from one sample, sequenced in a study of blood T cell repertoires in COVID-19. Profiling relied on immunoSEQ multiplex PCR, and the TCRdb table lists in-frame clones only, not all of them. The sample gives approximately 100,000 clones, 86% of which show up once; under 3.5% is in the top ten. Source material: PBMCs or T cells enriched from blood (not recorded which). The receptors originated from a woman between 50 and 59 years old who had recovered from COVID-19. Both conserved end residues are part of each CDR3. The order of the fields is V gene, D gene, J gene, clone size, CDR3 DNA, CDR3 protein. A D gene is named only where the DNA matches it firmly. Where a row states a size, it is once, few, many or the class of an expanded clone; other rows omit it.

>TRBV9|TRBD2|TRBJ2-1|NA
TGTGCCAGCAGCGTACGGCGGACTAGCGGGAGACCTAGCTCCTACAATGAGCAGTTCTTC
CASSVRRTSGRPSSYNEQFF
>TRBV30|NA|TRBJ1-3|NA
TGTGCCGCCAATCAGGGTGTAGCTGGAAACACCATATATTTT
CAANQGVAGNTIYF
>TRBV7-5|NA|TRBJ1-5|few
TGTGTCAGAAGCCGCGAGGGTAGCAATCAGCCCCAGCATTTT
CVRSREGSNQPQHF
>TRBV27|NA|TRBJ2-2|NA
TGTGCCAGCAGTCTAAACACCGGGGAGCTGTTTTTT
CASSLNTGELFF
>TRBV9|NA|TRBJ1-5|few
TGTGCCAGCAGCGTATCAGGGGTGGGTCAGCCCCAGCATTTT
CASSVSGVGQPQHF
>TRBV4-1|TRBD1|TRBJ2-7|once
TGCGCCAGCAGCCAGGTCCCGGGACAGGGGTTCTACGAGCAGTACTTC
CASSQVPGQGFYEQYF
>TRBV3-1/TRBV3-2|NA|TRBJ2-3|NA
TGTGCCAGCAGCCAAGATGCCGGGGTCACAGATACGCAGTATTTT
CASSQDAGVTDTQYF
>TRBV5-5|NA|TRBJ1-2|NA
TGTGCCAGCAGCTTGGGTCCCTTCAGGGGAGATGGCTACACCTTC
CASSLGPFRGDGYTF
>TRBV30|NA|TRBJ2-7|NA
TGTGCCTGGAGTAAAGAGAGGCAATACGAGCAGTACTTC
CAWSKERQYEQYF
>TRBV5-1|TRBD2|TRBJ2-7|NA
TGCGCCAGCAAGGAGGGGACTAGCGTTTCACTGTACGAGCAGTACTTC
CASKEGTSVSLYEQYF
>TRBV28|NA|TRBJ2-6|NA
TGTGCCAGCAGTTTAAGGGGGAGGGCCAACGTCCTGACTTTC
CASSLRGRANVLTF
>TRBV9|NA|TRBJ1-1|NA
TGTGCCAGCAGCGTAGAGGTGGGAACAGGAGAAGCTTTCTTT
CASSVEVGTGEAFF
>TRBV18|NA|TRBJ2-3|NA
TGTGCCAGCTCAACCCCGGGACTTGCAGATACGCAGTATTTT
CASSTPGLADTQYF
>TRBV2|TRBD1|TRBJ1-5|NA
TGTGCCACAGATCCGGGACAGGGGGATCAGCCCCAGCATTTT
CATDPGQGDQPQHF
>TRBV29-1|NA|TRBJ1-1|NA
TGCAGCGTTGAGGGGGACACCTACACTGAAGCTTTCTTT
CSVEGDTYTEAFF
>TRBV30|NA|TRBJ1-2|NA
TGTGCCTGGAGTTGGGGGGGCGCTGGCTACACCTTC
CAWSWGGAGYTF
>TRBV5-1|NA|TRBJ1-1|NA
TGCGCCAGCAGCTTAGGGGGGGTGCCTGAAGCTTTCTTT
CASSLGGVPEAFF
>TRBV19|TRBD2|TRBJ2-7|NA
TGTGCCAGTAGTCCCGGGACTAGCGGCAACTACGAGCAGTACTTC
CASSPGTSGNYEQYF
>TRBV19|NA|TRBJ1-1|NA
TGTGCCAGTAGTATCAGGGTGAACACTGAAGCTTTCTTT
CASSIRVNTEAFF
>TRBV5-6|NA|TRBJ2-1|NA
TGTGCCAGCAGCCTGGCGGCGGTCCGGGGCAATGAGCAGTTCTTC
CASSLAAVRGNEQFF
>TRBV7-2|TRBD2|TRBJ2-5|NA
TGTGCCAGCAGCTTAGCGCCGGGACTAGCGGGAGAAGAGACCCAGTACTTC
CASSLAPGLAGEETQYF
>TRBV9|TRBD2|TRBJ2-1|NA
TGTGCCAGCAGCGGCCAGCGGGAGGGGTACAATGAGCAGTTCTTC
CASSGQREGYNEQFF
>TRBV5-4|TRBD1|TRBJ2-3|NA
TGTGCCAGCAGCTTAATGACAGGGGCGGGAGATACGCAGTATTTT
CASSLMTGAGDTQYF
>TRBV18|NA|TRBJ2-2|NA
TGTGCCAGCTCACGGAGGACGTTGGACACCGGGGAGCTGTTTTTT
CASSRRTLDTGELFF
>TRBV9|TRBD2|TRBJ2-2|NA
TGTGCCAGCAGCCCAAGGGGACTAGCGGGTGGTACCGGGGAGCTGTTTTTT
CASSPRGLAGGTGELFF
>TRBV24-1|TRBD1|TRBJ2-1|NA
TGTGCCACCAGTGAAGTCAGGGGGAATAGGAATGAGCAGTTCTTC
CATSEVRGNRNEQFF
>TRBV3-1/TRBV3-2|TRBD1|TRBJ2-7|NA
TGTGCCAGCAGACTATCCGGGACAGGGTGGAACGAGCAGTACTTC
CASRLSGTGWNEQYF
>TRBV28|TRBD1|TRBJ2-7|NA
TGTGCCAGCAGGTTACGGCCGGGACAGGGAAGCTCCTACGAGCAGTACTTC
CASRLRPGQGSSYEQYF
>TRBV6-6|NA|TRBJ1-5|NA
TGTGCCAGCAGTTACTCGAATCCGGATCAGCCCCAGCATTTT
CASSYSNPDQPQHF
>TRBV11-1|TRBD1|TRBJ2-7|once
TGTGCCAGCAGCCTCTGGACAGGGGAGAGCTCCGAGCAGTACTTC
CASSLWTGESSEQYF
>TRBV28|NA|TRBJ2-1|NA
TGTGCCAGCACCCTGGACAAAAACGGAGACAATGAGCAGTTCTTC
CASTLDKNGDNEQFF
>TRBV4-1|NA|TRBJ2-5|NA
TGCGCCAGCAGCCAACTACAGGAGGGAGAGACCCAGTACTTC
CASSQLQEGETQYF
>TRBV5-4|TRBD1|TRBJ1-1|NA
TGTGCCAGCAGCTACCTTCAGACAGGGCTCACTGAAGCTTTCTTT
CASSYLQTGLTEAFF
>TRBV28|NA|TRBJ1-6|once
TGTGCCACCGCCGCGAATTCACCCCTCCACTTT
CATAANSPLHF